The clone carrying this T cell receptor (beta chain) appeared a single time. Its specificity is unknown. This table comes from immunoSEQ multiplex PCR, and its TCRdb copy is limited to in-frame clones, with some not included. The data show a few hundred thousand clones, around 90% seen once. This CDR3 is built from 13 residues. Germline loops: CDR1 SNHLY, CDR2 FYNNEI. Trimming at V came to 7 bases and at J to 8 bases, leaving 5 bases not matched to a gene. The data stem from a study of cytomegalovirus exposure and HLA in healthy donors. About the study: Both the 95 to 150 validation repertoires and the approximately 700 first-cohort repertoires used the same platform, as reported by a later analysis.

Regarding the study as a whole: It was about 150 TCR beta chains that were listed as cytomegalovirus-associated.

Specimen: PBMCs. The clonotype originates from a woman under 30 in good health and CMV-seronegative. The V call is TRBV2, the J call TRBJ2-4; 10 nucleotides align to TRBD2. The CDR3 region is CASMALAGHIQYF. DNA of the CDR3: TGTGCCAGCATGGCACTAGCGGGGCACATTCAGTACTTC.